This TCR beta chain emerged from a study of T cells in Graves' hyperthyroidism and ophthalmopathy. Diagnostic assessment was based on clinical symptoms, serum thyroxine and TRAb, thyroid ultrasound and orbital computed tomography. There were TCR beta CDR3 regions amplified from RNA transcripts. HTBI primers were used for first-round RT-PCR of the TCR CDR3. One entry per CDR3 protein, called by TCRdb with MiXCR from the multiplex PCR reads. In the table there are approximately 400,000 distinct CDR3 sequences, under 15% of which are singletons. The CDR3 spans 16 residues. Germline V lookup: CDR1 LGHNA, CDR2 YNFKEQ. V lost 0 bases to trimming and J lost 5 bases; unmatched junction nucleotides: 2.

This chain uses TRBV4-2 with TRBJ2-7; TRBD2 matches 15 bases. The sequence came from a woman in her 30s with Graves' hyperthyroidism. The specimen sequenced was blood. In nucleotides, the CDR3 is TGTGCCAGCAGCCAAGAGGGACTAGCGGGAGGCGACGAGCAGTACTTC. Translated, it gives CASSQEGLAGGDEQYF.